This TCR beta chain comes out of a study of cytomegalovirus exposure and HLA in healthy donors. Vbeta (60) and Jbeta (13) primers were used in the PCR. Assay used: immunoSEQ multiplex PCR; TCRdb lists only in-frame clones, some missing. This sample contains about 140,000 clones. The CDR3 covers 14 residues. Looked up from germline, CDR1 is SEHNR and CDR2 is FQNEAQ (reference sequence). V shed 6 bases, J shed 3 bases, and the junction held 8 bases outside the gene matches. The receptor comes from a man aged 40-55 years in good health and CMV-seronegative. The specimen was PBMCs. The chain is built from TRBV7-9 and TRBJ2-7, with 7 bases fitting TRBD1. The DNA for the CDR3 is TGTGCCAGCAGTATCAGACAGGGAAACTACGAGCAGTACTTC. Translating it yields CASSIRQGNYEQYF.